One T cell receptor beta chain is described in this entry. This record belongs to a study of identical twins. Through template switching, a universal primer site was introduced, and the cDNA contained unique molecular identifiers. TCRdb re-called the 5' RACE reads through MiXCR, storing one row per CDR3 protein. This sample has some 560,000 distinct CDR3 sequences; more than 9% occur once, and the top ten carry 2.5% to 3.5%. Germline loops: CDR1 SGHRS, CDR2 YFSETQ. The CDR3 has 16 residues. The junction had 7 bases not matched to a gene; V was cut back by 0 bases and J by 2 bases. These data also featured in a second study, about yellow fever vaccine responses in identical twins.

The receptor comes from a woman aged 18 to 35 in good health. The sequenced sample was PBMCs. This rearrangement joins TRBV5-1 to TRBJ1-2; 7 bases match TRBD1. This CDR3 is CASSLDPGTANYGYTF. DNA of the CDR3: TGCGCCAGCAGCTTGGACCCCGGGACAGCAAACTATGGCTACACCTTC.